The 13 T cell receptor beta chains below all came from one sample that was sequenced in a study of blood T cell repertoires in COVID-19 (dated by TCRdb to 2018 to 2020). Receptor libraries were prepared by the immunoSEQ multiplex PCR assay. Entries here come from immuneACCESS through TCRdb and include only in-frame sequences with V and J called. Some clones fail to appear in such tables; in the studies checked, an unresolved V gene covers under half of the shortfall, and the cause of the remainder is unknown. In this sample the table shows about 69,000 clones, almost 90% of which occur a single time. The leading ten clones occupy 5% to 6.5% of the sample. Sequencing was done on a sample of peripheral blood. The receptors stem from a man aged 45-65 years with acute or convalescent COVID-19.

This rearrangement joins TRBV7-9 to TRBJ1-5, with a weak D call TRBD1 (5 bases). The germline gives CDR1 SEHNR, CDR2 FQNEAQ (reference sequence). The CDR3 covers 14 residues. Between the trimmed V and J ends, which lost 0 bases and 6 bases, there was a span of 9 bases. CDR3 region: CASSLAGATQPQHF. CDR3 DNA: TGTGCCAGCAGCTTAGCAGGGGCGACTCAGCCCCAGCATTTT.

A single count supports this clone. The CDR3 loop is CATSDLTSGGDNEQFF. CDR3 coding DNA: TGTGCCACCAGTGATTTGACTAGCGGGGGGGACAATGAGCAGTTCTTC. The chain carries TRBV24-1 and TRBJ2-1; 13 bases line up with TRBD2. Germline CDR1 is KGHDR and CDR2 is SFDVKD. The CDR3 is made up of 16 amino acids. Trimming at V came to 0 bases and at J to 5 bases, leaving 0 bases not matched to a gene.

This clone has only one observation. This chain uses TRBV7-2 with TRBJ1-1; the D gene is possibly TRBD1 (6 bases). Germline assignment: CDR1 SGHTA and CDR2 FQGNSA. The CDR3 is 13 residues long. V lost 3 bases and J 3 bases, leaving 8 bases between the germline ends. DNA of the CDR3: TGTGCCAGCAGCTTGTACAGGGACACTGAAGCTTTCTTT. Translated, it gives CASSLYRDTEAFF.

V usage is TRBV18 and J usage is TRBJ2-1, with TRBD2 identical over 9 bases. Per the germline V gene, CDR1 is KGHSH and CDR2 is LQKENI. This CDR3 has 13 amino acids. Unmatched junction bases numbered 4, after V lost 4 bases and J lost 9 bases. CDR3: CASSLAGVGEQFF. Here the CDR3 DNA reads TGTGCCAGCTCACTAGCGGGAGTTGGTGAGCAGTTCTTC.

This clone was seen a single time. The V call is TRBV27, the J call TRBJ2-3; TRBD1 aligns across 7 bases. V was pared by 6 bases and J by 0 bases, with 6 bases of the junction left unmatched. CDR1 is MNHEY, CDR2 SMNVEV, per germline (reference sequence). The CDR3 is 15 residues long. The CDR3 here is CASRDWGQSTDTQYF. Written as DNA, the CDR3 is TGTGCCAGCAGGGACTGGGGACAGAGCACAGATACGCAGTATTTT.

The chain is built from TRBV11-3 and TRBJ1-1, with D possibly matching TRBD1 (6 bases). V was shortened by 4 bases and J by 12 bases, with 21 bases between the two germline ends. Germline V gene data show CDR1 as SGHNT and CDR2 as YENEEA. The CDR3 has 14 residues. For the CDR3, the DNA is TGTGCCAGCAGCTCACCGCAAGGGCACAGGGAAACTTTCTTT. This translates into CASSSPQGHRETFF.

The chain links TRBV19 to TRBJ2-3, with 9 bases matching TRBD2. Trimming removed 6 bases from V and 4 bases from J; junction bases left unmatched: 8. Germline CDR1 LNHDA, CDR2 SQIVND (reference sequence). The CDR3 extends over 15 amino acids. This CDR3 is CASRVSGSGADTQYF. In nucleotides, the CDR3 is TGTGCCAGTAGGGTTAGCGGGAGTGGCGCAGATACGCAGTATTTT.

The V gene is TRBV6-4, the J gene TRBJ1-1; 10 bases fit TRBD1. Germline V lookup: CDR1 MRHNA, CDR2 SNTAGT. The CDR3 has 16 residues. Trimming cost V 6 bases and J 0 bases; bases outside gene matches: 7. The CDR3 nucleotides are TGTGCCAGCAGACCGGGACAGGGGCAGGTGAACACTGAAGCTTTCTTT. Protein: CASRPGQGQVNTEAFF.

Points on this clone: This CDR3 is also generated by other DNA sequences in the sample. As DNA, the CDR3 is TGTGCCAGCAGTTTACCTGGGCAGGGGGCCTACGAGCAGTACTTC. Translation gives CASSLPGQGAYEQYF. The rearrangement uses TRBV28 and TRBJ2-7; 7 positions match TRBD1. After removal of 2 bases from V and 2 bases from J, the junction contained 6 bases not matched to a gene. The CDR3 covers 15 residues. Germline lookup yields CDR1 MDHEN and CDR2 SYDVKM.

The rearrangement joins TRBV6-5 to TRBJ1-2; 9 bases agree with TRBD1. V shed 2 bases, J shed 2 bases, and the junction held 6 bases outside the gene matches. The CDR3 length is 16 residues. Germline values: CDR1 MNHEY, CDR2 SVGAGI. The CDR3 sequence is CASSYLGQGLNYGYTF. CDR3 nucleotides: TGTGCCAGCAGTTACCTCGGACAGGGGCTCAACTATGGCTACACCTTC.

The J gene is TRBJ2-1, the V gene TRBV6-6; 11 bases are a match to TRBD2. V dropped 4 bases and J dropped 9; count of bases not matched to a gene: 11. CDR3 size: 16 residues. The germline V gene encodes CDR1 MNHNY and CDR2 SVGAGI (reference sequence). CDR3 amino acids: CASSFQLAGAPAEQFF. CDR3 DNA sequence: TGTGCCAGCAGTTTCCAACTAGCGGGAGCCCCCGCTGAGCAGTTCTTC.

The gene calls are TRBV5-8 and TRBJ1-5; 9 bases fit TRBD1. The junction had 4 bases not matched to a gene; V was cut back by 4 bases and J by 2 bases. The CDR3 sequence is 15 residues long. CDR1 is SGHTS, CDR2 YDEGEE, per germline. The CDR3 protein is CASSPRDRGNQPQHF. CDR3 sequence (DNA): TGTGCCAGCAGCCCCCGGGACAGGGGCAATCAGCCCCAGCATTTT.

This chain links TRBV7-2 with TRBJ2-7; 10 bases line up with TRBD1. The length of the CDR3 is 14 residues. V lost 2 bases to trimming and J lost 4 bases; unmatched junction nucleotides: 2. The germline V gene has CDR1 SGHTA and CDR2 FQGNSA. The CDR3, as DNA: TGTGCCAGCAGCTTAAGACAGGGGGCGTACGAGCAGTACTTC. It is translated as CASSLRQGAYEQYF.